The 29 T cell receptor beta chains reported below all come from one sample, sequenced in a study of blood T cell repertoires in COVID-19. Libraries were prepared by immunoSEQ multiplex PCR; TCRdb keeps only in-frame clonotypes and omits some of them. The repertoire holds roughly 100,000 clones, with about four fifths as singletons. Sequenced: peripheral blood. Receptors were obtained from a woman aged 80 or over with active or convalescent COVID-19.

The table lists this clone with a count of one. The V call is TRBV28, the J call TRBJ1-2, with 11 bases matching TRBD1. The CDR3 consists of 16 residues. Looked up from germline, CDR1 is MDHEN and CDR2 is SYDVKM. Unmatched junction bases numbered 10, after V lost 5 bases and J lost 5 bases. The CDR3 nucleotides are TGTGCCAGCAGTCCACCAGGACAGGGGGCTGGGTATGGCTACACCTTC. Its translation: CASSPPGQGAGYGYTF.

J is TRBJ1-1 and V is TRBV7-9, with D possibly matching TRBD1 (6 bases). Trimming removed 5 bases at V and 4 bases at J, with 11 bases between. This CDR3 is 13 amino acids long. Germline CDR1 is SEHNR and CDR2 is FQNEAQ (reference sequence). The CDR3 DNA is TGTGCCAGCAGCAAAGAACAGGGCACTGAAGCTTTCTTT. It is translated as CASSKEQGTEAFF.

This sequence joins TRBV19 and TRBJ1-2; 8 bases line up with TRBD1. Unmatched junction bases numbered 8, after V lost 6 bases and J lost 8 bases. The CDR3 extends over 13 amino acids. In germline, CDR1 is LNHDA, CDR2 SQIVND (reference sequence). The chain's CDR3 is CASRSRDRSGYTF. The DNA of the CDR3 is TGTGCCAGTAGGAGCCGGGACAGGTCCGGCTACACCTTC.

This clone appeared once. This chain joins TRBV27 and TRBJ2-7; 8 nucleotides match TRBD1. Germline CDR1 reads MNHEY; CDR2 reads SMNVEV (reference sequence). The CDR3 has 14 amino acids. Trimming removed 4 bases from V and 3 bases from J; junction bases left unmatched: 5. This chain's CDR3 is CASSSVTGGYEQYF. Written as DNA, the CDR3 is TGTGCCAGCAGTTCCGTAACAGGGGGCTACGAGCAGTACTTC.

The count of this clone is one. The rearrangement uses TRBV4-1 and TRBJ1-6; D is possibly TRBD1 (6 bases). This CDR3 region has 17 residues. The V and J ends lost 0 bases and 9 bases respectively, with 18 bases between them. Germline V lookup: CDR1 MGHRA, CDR2 YSYEKL. CDR3: CASSQETGWDVASPLHF. CDR3 nucleotide sequence: TGCGCCAGCAGCCAAGAAACAGGGTGGGATGTCGCTTCACCCCTCCACTTT.

This clone has only a few counts. The chain couples TRBV3-1 (or the pseudogene TRBV3-2) to TRBJ2-7; D call uncertain. The CDR3 length is 12 residues. Per germline, CDR1 LGHDT and CDR2 YNNKEL (reference sequence). Trimming shortened V by 3 bases and J by 7 bases, and 10 bases separated the two germline ends. CDR3: CASSQAGVEQYF. The CDR3 nucleotides are TGTGCCAGCAGCCAGGCCGGAGTGGAGCAGTACTTC.

In DNA form, the CDR3 reads TGTGCCAGCAGTGAAGCGCTTCGGGACAGGGATCGAAGTCCAACTAATGAAAAACTGTTTTTT. It specifies CASSEALRDRDRSPTNEKLFF. The V gene is TRBV2, the J gene TRBJ1-4, with 9 bases that match TRBD1. Unmatched junction bases numbered 14, after V lost 0 bases and J lost 0 bases. CDR1 is SNHLY and CDR2 is FYNNEI in the germline V gene. This CDR3 spans 21 amino acids.

The V call is TRBV5-1, the J call TRBJ2-6, with TRBD1 identical over 7 bases. CDR1 SGHRS and CDR2 YFSETQ come from the germline V gene. This CDR3 region has 15 residues. J gave up 4 bases and V 3 bases, and 4 bases lay outside the gene matches. The CDR3 DNA sequence: TGCGCCAGCAGCTCTACAGGGGCCGGGGCCAACGTCCTGACTTTC. Translation: CASSSTGAGANVLTF.

The V call is TRBV6-5, the J call TRBJ1-2, with D perhaps matching TRBD1 (5 bases). Trimming left V 7 bases short and J 6 bases short, with 12 bases between. The CDR3 sequence is 12 residues long. Per the germline V gene, CDR1 is MNHEY and CDR2 is SVGAGI. CDR3 DNA sequence: TGTGCCAGCAAAGAGGGGAGGAATGGCTACACCTTC. Amino acids: CASKEGRNGYTF.

V gene TRBV2 combines with J gene TRBJ1-1; D might be TRBD1 (5 bases). The CDR3 loop spans 16 amino acids. Germline CDR1 and CDR2: SNHLY and FYNNEI. Trimming shortened V by 0 bases and J by 5 bases, and 16 bases separated the two germline ends. The CDR3: CASSEAGRASGTEAFF. For the CDR3, the DNA is TGTGCCAGCAGTGAAGCGGGCAGGGCGAGTGGGACTGAAGCTTTCTTT.

Only one count was recorded for this clone. V usage is TRBV18 and J usage is TRBJ2-7, with 8 bases lining up with TRBD1. The ends lost 3 bases at V and 5 bases at J; junction bases unmatched: 15. CDR3 size: 17 residues. Germline V gene data show CDR1 as KGHSH and CDR2 as LQKENI. CDR3 loop: CASSPWKGTGETNEQYF. DNA for the CDR3: TGTGCCAGCTCACCTTGGAAAGGGACAGGAGAAACTAACGAGCAGTACTTC.

The gene calls are TRBV18 and TRBJ2-1; 9 nucleotides agree with TRBD2. V trimming: 5 bases; J trimming: 7 bases; junction bases outside the gene matches: 6. The germline gives CDR1 KGHSH, CDR2 LQKENI. The CDR3 consists of 14 residues. CDR3 in DNA: TGTGCCAGCTCAAAAGCGGGAGGCGGAAATGAGCAGTTCTTC. It is translated as CASSKAGGGNEQFF. Full variable domain (remainder filled in from reference TRBV18 and TRBJ2-1): NAGVMQNPRHLVRRRGQEARLRCSPMKGHSHVYWYRQLPEEGLKFMVYLQKENIIDESGMPKERFSAEFPKEGPSILRIQQVVRGDSAAYFCASSKAGGGNEQFFGPGTRLTVL.

This rearrangement joins TRBV5-5 to TRBJ1-5, with 9 bases aligning to TRBD1. Per the germline V gene, CDR1 is SGHKS and CDR2 is YYEKEE (reference sequence). This CDR3 spans 15 amino acids. V trimming: 5 bases; J trimming: 0 bases; junction bases outside the gene matches: 3. The CDR3 loop is CASSRTGDSNQPQHF. The CDR3, as DNA: TGTGCCAGCAGTCGGACAGGGGATAGCAATCAGCCCCAGCATTTT.

The chain links TRBV27 to TRBJ1-2, with 7 bases identical to TRBD1. Germline lookup yields CDR1 MNHEY and CDR2 SMNVEV (reference sequence). There are 16 residues in the CDR3. V gave up 5 bases and J gave up 2 bases; unmatched junction bases: 11. This CDR3 is CASSPNGAGQNYGYTF. For the CDR3, the DNA is TGTGCCAGCAGTCCAAACGGCGCGGGACAGAACTATGGCTACACCTTC.

The chain links TRBV5-5 to TRBJ2-3; weak D call: TRBD2 (6 bases). Germline lookup yields CDR1 SGHKS and CDR2 YYEKEE (reference sequence). This CDR3 region has 18 residues. V was trimmed by 2 bases and J by 0 bases, leaving 19 bases between them. The DNA of the CDR3 is TGTGCCAGCAGCTTCTTCTCGATCGGCGGGACTAGCACAGATACGCAGTATTTT. Protein sequence: CASSFFSIGGTSTDTQYF.

This chain joins TRBV5-6 and TRBJ2-6, with unresolved D. The CDR3 spans 16 residues. V was shortened by 1 base and J by 0 bases, with 8 bases between the two germline ends. Germline CDR1 reads SGHDT; CDR2 reads YYEEEE. The CDR3 DNA is TGTGCCAGCAGCTTGACAGCTTTCTCTGGGGCCAACGTCCTGACTTTC. Residues: CASSLTAFSGANVLTF.

This clone was seen many times. This sequence joins TRBV5-6 and TRBJ1-1; D gene unclear. CDR1 and CDR2 (germline): SGHDT, YYEEEE. Trimming removed 4 bases from V and 4 bases from J, with 5 bases in between. The CDR3 has 11 amino acids. The chain's CDR3 is CASSRGTEAFF. Here the CDR3 DNA reads TGTGCCAGCAGCCGGGGCACTGAAGCTTTCTTT. Complete variable domain (other parts from reference TRBV5-6 and TRBJ1-1): DAGVTQSPTHLIKTRGQQVTLRCSPKSGHDTVSWYQQALGQGPQFIFQYYEEEERQRGNFPDRFSGHQFPNYSSELNVNALLLGDSALYLCASSRGTEAFFGQGTRLTVV.

This chain links TRBV18 with TRBJ1-2; 7 bases fit TRBD1. This CDR3 contains 16 residues. Germline V gene sequence: CDR1 KGHSH, CDR2 LQKENI. The junction had 9 bases not matched to a gene; V was cut back by 3 bases and J by 2 bases. This chain's CDR3 is CASSPLTGQWNYGYTF. CDR3 nucleotide sequence: TGTGCCAGCTCACCTCTAACGGGACAGTGGAACTATGGCTACACCTTC.

This clone was picked up one time. The chain is built from TRBV12-3 or TRBV12-4 and TRBJ1-1; a possible D gene is TRBD1 (6 bases). This CDR3 region has 13 residues. V lost 5 bases to trimming and J lost 7 bases, with 14 bases between them. For the CDR3, the DNA is TGTGCCAGCAGTCCTAGACAGGAAATTGAAGCTTTCTTT. Its translation is CASSPRQEIEAFF.

The rearrangement uses TRBV2 and TRBJ1-1; no definite D call. CDR1 is SNHLY, CDR2 FYNNEI, per germline. Between the trimmed V and J ends, which lost 7 bases and 1 base, there was a span of 10 bases. The CDR3 sequence is 13 residues long. Here the CDR3 DNA reads TGTGCCAGCAATCGCAAGAGGAACACTGAAGCTTTCTTT. Protein sequence: CASNRKRNTEAFF.

The chain employs TRBV10-3 and TRBJ2-7, with 8 nucleotides matching TRBD1. The V segment lost 10 bases and the J segment 4 bases; nucleotides outside the gene matches: 9. CDR1 is ENHRY and CDR2 is SYGVKD in the germline V gene. CDR3 length equals 13 residues. DNA for the CDR3: TGTGCCAGCGAGACCGGGACAGGTTACGAGCAGTACTTC. Its translation is CASETGTGYEQYF.

The chain joins TRBV19 to TRBJ2-1; 12 bases match TRBD2. The CDR3 is made up of 15 amino acids. The trim removed 3 bases at V and 6 bases at J, leaving 3 bases unmatched. Germline CDR1 and CDR2: LNHDA and SQIVND (reference sequence). The CDR3 nucleotides are TGTGCCAGTAGTATCCGGACTAGCGGGACCAATGAGCAGTTCTTC. This translates into CASSIRTSGTNEQFF. Complete variable domain (other parts from reference TRBV19 and TRBJ2-1): DGGITQSPKYLFRKEGQNVTLSCEQNLNHDAMYWYRQDPGQGLRLIYYSQIVNDFQKGDIAEGYSVSREKKESFPLTVTSAQKNPTAFYLCASSIRTSGTNEQFFGPGTRLTVL.

The sample holds a few counts of this clone. The rearrangement joins TRBV9 to TRBJ2-1; 11 bases align to TRBD2. Looked up from germline, CDR1 is SGDLS and CDR2 is YYNGEE. V lost 0 bases, J lost 7 bases, and 9 bases stayed unmatched. This CDR3 has 17 amino acids. The CDR3: CASSVEGSGRAGNEQFF. As DNA, the CDR3 is TGTGCCAGCAGCGTAGAGGGTAGCGGGAGGGCCGGGAATGAGCAGTTCTTC. The complete variable domain, with remaining parts taken from reference TRBV9 and TRBJ2-1, reads DSGVTQTPKHLITATGQRVTLRCSPRSGDLSVYWYQQSLDQGLQFLIQYYNGEERAKGNILERFSAQQFPDLHSELNLSSLELGDSALYFCASSVEGSGRAGNEQFFGPGTRLTVL.

This clone was recorded many times. The chain links TRBV7-2 to TRBJ1-1; D is ambiguous. Germline V gene lookup returns CDR1 SGHTA and CDR2 FQGNSA. Trimming removed 5 bases from V and 3 bases from J, with 10 bases in between. The CDR3 runs to 13 residues. The CDR3 is CASSTHRDTEAFF. The CDR3 DNA reads as TGTGCCAGCAGCACTCATCGGGACACTGAAGCTTTCTTT. Looking up the rest from reference TRBV7-2 and TRBJ1-1 gives the full variable domain: GAGVSQSPSNKVTEKGKDVELRCDPISGHTALYWYRQSLGQGLEFLIYFQGNSAPDKSGLPSDRFSAERTGGSVSTLTIQRTQQEDSAVYLCASSTHRDTEAFFGQGTRLTVV.

The chain joins TRBV19 to TRBJ2-5; the D gene is possibly TRBD2 (6 bases). The CDR3 is 15 amino acids. The V end was cut by 8 bases, the J end by 6 bases, with 22 bases between. Germline assignment: CDR1 LNHDA and CDR2 SQIVND (reference sequence). The CDR3 here is CASVVLNGRGQTQYF. The DNA for the CDR3 is TGTGCCAGTGTGGTCTTAAACGGGAGAGGTCAGACCCAGTACTTC.

This chain connects TRBV5-1 to TRBJ1-4, with TRBD1 matching over 7 bases. CDR3 length: 15 amino acids. Germline V gene sequence: CDR1 SGHRS, CDR2 YFSETQ. V lost 2 bases, J lost 0 bases, and 1 base stayed unmatched. CDR3 protein: CASSFQGATNEKLFF. The DNA of the CDR3 is TGCGCCAGCAGCTTCCAGGGGGCAACTAATGAAAAACTGTTTTTT. Complete variable domain (other parts from reference TRBV5-1 and TRBJ1-4): KAGVTQTPRYLIKTRGQQVTLSCSPISGHRSVSWYQQTPGQGLQFLFEYFSETQRNKGNFPGRFSGRQFSNSRSEMNVSTLELGDSALYLCASSFQGATNEKLFFGSGTQLSVL.

Here the CDR3 DNA reads TGTGCCAGCAGTAACAGACTAGGTGAAGCCGAGCAGTACTTC. Translated, it gives CASSNRLGEAEQYF. The chain recombines TRBV6-2 or TRBV6-3 with TRBJ2-7; possible D gene TRBD2, 6 bases. Germline CDR1 is MNHEY and CDR2 is SVGEGT. The CDR3 runs 14 residues. Trimming pared 5 bases from V and 6 bases from J, leaving 17 bases between.

The rearrangement uses TRBV5-1 and TRBJ2-7, with 8 bases that match TRBD1. This CDR3 has 16 amino acids. Germline CDR1 is SGHRS and CDR2 is YFSETQ. The V and J ends lost 0 bases and 4 bases, in that order; junction bases with no gene match: 9. The CDR3: CASSLAPDRDPYEQYF. The CDR3 bases are TGCGCCAGCAGCTTGGCTCCGGACAGGGATCCTTACGAGCAGTACTTC.

This sequence joins TRBV4-3 and TRBJ1-2; TRBD1 aligns across 8 bases. Germline V gene lookup returns CDR1 LGHNA and CDR2 YSLEER. The CDR3 runs to 14 residues. Trimming removed 2 bases from V and 8 bases from J; junction bases left unmatched: 7. CDR3 residues: CASSQKGQGGGYTF. The DNA for the CDR3 is TGCGCCAGCAGCCAAAAAGGACAGGGAGGGGGCTACACCTTC.